The 16 T cell receptor beta chains presented below share a single source sample, sequenced in a study of memory CD4+ T cells and cytomegalovirus serostatus. Single viable CD3+CD4+CD8-CD45RO+ cells were sorted as the memory CD4+ T cells. TCRdb's table, derived via immunoSEQ multiplex PCR, lists solely in-frame clones and lacks some. Among about 53,000 clones listed, 60% to 80% were seen once. Sequences were obtained from memory CD4+ T cells from blood. Source of these receptors: an adult in good health and CMV-seronegative.

V is TRBV5-1 and J is TRBJ1-1; D unclear. Trimming took off 4 bases at V and 6 bases at J, with 10 bases between the two ends. The CDR3 extends over 12 amino acids. Germline loops: CDR1 SGHRS, CDR2 YFSETQ. CDR3 nucleotide sequence: TGCGCCAGCAGCCTTGGCTACGCTGAAGCTTTCTTT. This sequence encodes CASSLGYAEAFF.

The genes are TRBV28 and TRBJ2-1, with TRBD2 matching 7 bases. V shed 3 bases, J shed 12 bases, and the junction held 8 bases outside the gene matches. The V gene's germline CDR1 is MDHEN and CDR2 SYDVKM. This CDR3 contains 13 residues. The CDR3: CASSFPDRGGQFF. The CDR3 coding sequence is TGTGCCAGCAGTTTTCCAGACCGCGGGGGGCAGTTCTTC.

This chain joins TRBV28 and TRBJ2-6; TRBD2 matches 11 bases. The junction had 4 bases not matched to a gene; V was cut back by 8 bases and J by 1 base. CDR1 and CDR2 (germline): MDHEN, SYDVKM. The CDR3 runs 16 residues. CDR3: CASGVAGGSGANVLTF. CDR3 nucleotides: TGTGCCAGCGGTGTAGCGGGGGGGTCTGGGGCCAACGTCCTGACTTTC.

This clone is labeled medium-sized (0.01 to 0.1%). V and J are TRBV5-4 and TRBJ1-6, with 7 bases identical to TRBD1. Germline trimming cut 4 bases from V and 10 bases from J; bases unmatched to any gene: 5. This CDR3 has 13 amino acids. CDR1 SGHNT and CDR2 YYREEE come from the germline V gene (reference sequence). The CDR3 region has the DNA TGTGCCAGCAGCCAAACGACAGGGTCACCCCTCCACTTT. Translating it yields CASSQTTGSPLHF.

This clone was observed a handful of times. J is TRBJ1-2 and V is TRBV6-5; TRBD1 matches 9 bases. V shed 4 bases and J 6 bases; nucleotides not matched to a gene: 12. The CDR3 extends over 16 amino acids. CDR1 and CDR2 (germline): MNHEY, SVGAGI. The chain's CDR3 is CASSSVPGQGKHGYTF. The CDR3 bases are TGTGCCAGCAGTTCCGTCCCGGGACAGGGAAAACATGGCTACACCTTC.

V is TRBV5-5 and J is TRBJ2-2; 9 bases agree with TRBD2. The trim removed 6 bases at V and 1 base at J, leaving 10 bases unmatched. CDR1 SGHKS and CDR2 YYEKEE come from the germline V gene (reference sequence). This CDR3 comprises 17 residues. The CDR3 protein is CASTETGLAKNTGELFF. DNA for the CDR3: TGTGCCAGCACCGAAACCGGACTAGCGAAGAACACCGGGGAGCTGTTTTTT.

V is TRBV7-9 and J is TRBJ1-2; D is uncertain. This CDR3 comprises 13 residues. The V gene lost 3 bases and the J gene lost 2 bases, with 7 bases spanning the gap. CDR1 is SEHNR, CDR2 FQNEAQ, per germline (reference sequence). The CDR3 spells CASSFSGNYGYTF. CDR3 DNA: TGTGCCAGCAGCTTCAGTGGAAACTATGGCTACACCTTC.

The V call is TRBV5-6, the J call TRBJ1-6; D might be TRBD1 (6 bases). The CDR3 spans 15 residues. The V gene lost 0 bases and the J gene lost 8 bases, with 12 bases spanning the gap. The germline V gene encodes CDR1 SGHDT and CDR2 YYEEEE. This chain's CDR3 is CASSLAGARDSPLHF. The CDR3 DNA reads TGTGCCAGCAGCTTGGCGGGGGCGCGGGATTCACCCCTCCACTTT.

V gene TRBV27 combines with J gene TRBJ1-3; 7 bases align to TRBD1. In germline, CDR1 is MNHEY, CDR2 SMNVEV (reference sequence). J was trimmed by 4 bases and V by 6 bases; bases with no gene match: 6. This CDR3 is built from 14 residues. In DNA, the CDR3 is TGTGCCAGCAGCCTGACAGGGCCAGGAAACACCATATATTTT. Translated, it gives CASSLTGPGNTIYF.

Regarding this clone: The identical CDR3 is also encoded by other nucleotide sequences in the sample. The chain combines TRBV5-6 with TRBJ2-3; no firm D call. The germline V gene has CDR1 SGHDT and CDR2 YYEEEE. The CDR3 runs to 11 residues. V lost 4 bases, J lost 3 bases, and 3 bases lay in between. The CDR3 here is CASSRTDTQYF. CDR3 DNA: TGTGCCAGCAGCAGGACAGATACGCAGTATTTT. The whole variable domain, remainder taken from reference TRBV5-6 and TRBJ2-3, is DAGVTQSPTHLIKTRGQQVTLRCSPKSGHDTVSWYQQALGQGPQFIFQYYEEEERQRGNFPDRFSGHQFPNYSSELNVNALLLGDSALYLCASSRTDTQYFGPGTRLTVL.

The chain combines TRBV5-6 with TRBJ1-1, with D possibly matching TRBD1 (5 bases). Trimming stripped 2 bases from V and 1 base from J, with 12 bases between. Germline V gives CDR1 SGHDT, CDR2 YYEEEE. The CDR3 spans 15 residues. The CDR3 region is CASSFRGLGNTEAFF. The CDR3 DNA reads as TGTGCCAGCAGCTTTAGGGGCTTAGGGAACACTGAAGCTTTCTTT.

This chain connects TRBV7-2 to TRBJ2-2; the match to TRBD1 covers 9 bases. The length of the CDR3 is 16 residues. Trimming took 2 bases from V and 3 from J; bases not matched to a gene: 4. The germline V gene encodes CDR1 SGHTA and CDR2 FQGNSA. As DNA, the CDR3 is TGTGCCAGCAGCTTAAGTACAGGGGGCTACACCGGGGAGCTGTTTTTT. This encodes CASSLSTGGYTGELFF.

The chain carries TRBV7-7 and TRBJ2-1; no clear D. The germline CDR1 and CDR2 sequences are SSHAT and FNYEAQ (reference sequence). V was cut by 3 bases and J by 6 bases, with 15 bases left in between. The CDR3 length is 15 residues. CDR3 sequence reads: CASSLTLGPTNEQFF. The CDR3 DNA sequence: TGTGCCAGCAGCTTGACATTGGGTCCGACCAATGAGCAGTTCTTC.

The chain couples TRBV2 to TRBJ2-3; D is perhaps TRBD2 (5 bases). The CDR3 length is 14 residues. The germline V gene has CDR1 SNHLY and CDR2 FYNNEI. The V and J ends lost 5 bases and 4 bases respectively, with 13 bases between them. CDR3 DNA: TGTGCCAGCAGTCCCTTACTAGGCGCAGATACGCAGTATTTT. Its translation is CASSPLLGADTQYF.

The V and J genes are TRBV5-1 and TRBJ2-7; D may be TRBD1 (5 bases). Germline CDR1 and CDR2: SGHRS and YFSETQ. The CDR3 length is 14 residues. V was clipped by 4 bases and J by 1 base, with 12 bases between them. The chain's CDR3 is CASSLQTDSYEQYF. CDR3 sequence (DNA): TGCGCCAGCAGCCTCCAGACAGATTCCTACGAGCAGTACTTC.

This chain connects TRBV10-3 to TRBJ1-5; D perhaps matches TRBD1 (5 bases). The V end was cut by 6 bases, the J end by 3 bases, with 12 bases between. Germline V gives CDR1 ENHRY, CDR2 SYGVKD. This CDR3 region has 14 residues. DNA for the CDR3: TGTGCCATCAGGGATGACGGACACAATCAGCCCCAGCATTTT. Its protein is CAIRDDGHNQPQHF.